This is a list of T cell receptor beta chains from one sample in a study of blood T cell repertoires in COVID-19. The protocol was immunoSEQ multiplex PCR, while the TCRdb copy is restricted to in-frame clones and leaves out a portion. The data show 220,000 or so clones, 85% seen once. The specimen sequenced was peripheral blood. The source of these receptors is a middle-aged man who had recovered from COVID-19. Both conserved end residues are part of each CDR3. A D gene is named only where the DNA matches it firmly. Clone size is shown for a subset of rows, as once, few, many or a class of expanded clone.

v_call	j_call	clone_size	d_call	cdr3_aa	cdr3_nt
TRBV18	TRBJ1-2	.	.	CASSPGLAGTHGYTF	TGTGCCAGCTCACCAGGACTGGCCGGAACACATGGCTACACCTTC
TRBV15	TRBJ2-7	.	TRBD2	CATSRKLAGGFYEQYF	TGTGCCACCAGCCGGAAACTAGCGGGGGGCTTCTACGAGCAGTACTTC
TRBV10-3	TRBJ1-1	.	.	CAISQMKLPDSRDNYMNTEAFF	TGTGCCATCAGTCAGATGAAGCTCCCGGACAGCCGGGATAATTACATGAACACTGAAGCTTTCTTT
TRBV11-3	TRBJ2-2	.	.	CASSLARGYGELFF	TGTGCCAGCAGCTTAGCCAGGGGTTACGGGGAGCTGTTTTTT
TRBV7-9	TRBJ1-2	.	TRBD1	CASSSSDRVGYTF	TGTGCCAGCAGCTCATCGGACAGGGTTGGCTACACCTTC
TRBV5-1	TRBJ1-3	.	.	CASSFTPQTDSPGNTIYF	TGCGCCAGCAGCTTCACCCCTCAAACGGACAGCCCTGGAAACACCATATATTTT
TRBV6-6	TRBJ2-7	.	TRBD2	CASSSGTSGSWYEQYF	TGTGCCAGCAGTTCCGGGACTAGCGGGAGCTGGTACGAGCAGTACTTC
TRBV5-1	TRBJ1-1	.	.	CASSSSQTWTEAFF	TGCGCCAGCAGCTCGTCACAGACCTGGACTGAAGCTTTCTTT
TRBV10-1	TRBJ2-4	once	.	CASSEPGKNIQYF	TGCGCCAGCAGTGAGCCAGGGAAAAACATTCAGTACTTC
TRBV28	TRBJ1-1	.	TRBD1	CASERRPDRADTEAFF	TGTGCCTCAGAGAGGCGCCCGGACAGGGCGGACACTGAAGCTTTCTTT
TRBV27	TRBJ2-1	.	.	CASMRGREVYNEQFF	TGTGCCAGCATGAGGGGGCGGGAGGTATACAATGAGCAGTTCTTC
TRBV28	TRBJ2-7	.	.	CASRRTGISYEQYF	TGTGCCAGCAGGAGAACAGGGATAAGCTACGAGCAGTACTTC
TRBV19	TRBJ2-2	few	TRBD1	CATTDRGPNTGELFF	TGTGCCACCACCGACAGGGGCCCGAACACCGGGGAGCTGTTTTTT
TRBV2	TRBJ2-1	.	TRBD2	CASNLAGAGNYNEQFF	TGTGCCAGCAATCTAGCGGGAGCAGGAAACTACAATGAGCAGTTCTTC
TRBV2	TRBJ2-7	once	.	CASSATGGGSYEQYF	TGTGCCAGCAGTGCCACAGGGGGGGGCTCCTACGAGCAGTACTTC
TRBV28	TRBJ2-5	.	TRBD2	CASSLREGGRSRKTQYF	TGTGCCAGCAGTTTAAGGGAAGGCGGGAGGTCCAGGAAGACCCAGTACTTC
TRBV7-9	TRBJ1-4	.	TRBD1	CASSPKPTGGFNEKLFF	TGTGCCAGCAGCCCGAAACCAACAGGGGGGTTTAATGAAAAACTGTTTTTT
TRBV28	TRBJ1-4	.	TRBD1	CASGGGTAGNEKLFF	TGTGCCAGCGGCGGAGGGACAGCTGGAAATGAAAAACTGTTTTTT
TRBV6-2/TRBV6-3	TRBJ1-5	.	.	CASSPLRVGQPQHF	TGTGCCAGCAGCCCACTCCGGGTAGGACAGCCCCAGCATTTT
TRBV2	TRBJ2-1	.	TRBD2	CASRVAGGPVLEQFF	TGTGCCAGCAGGGTAGCGGGAGGGCCGGTTCTAGAGCAGTTCTTC
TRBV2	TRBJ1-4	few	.	CASIGGPATNEKLFF	TGTGCCAGCATCGGAGGACCAGCAACTAATGAAAAACTGTTTTTT
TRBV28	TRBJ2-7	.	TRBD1	CASRVEGTGTLEQYF	TGTGCCAGCAGAGTTGAAGGGACAGGGACCTTAGAGCAGTACTTC
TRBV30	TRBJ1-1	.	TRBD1	CAWSVQGGFPEAFF	TGTGCCTGGAGTGTGCAGGGGGGATTCCCTGAAGCTTTCTTT
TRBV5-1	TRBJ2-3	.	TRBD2	CASSLVPSGMSTDTQYF	TGCGCCAGCAGCTTGGTGCCTAGCGGGATGAGCACAGATACGCAGTATTTT
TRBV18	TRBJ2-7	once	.	CASSPAAGSDEQYF	TGTGCCAGCTCACCAGCTGCGGGAAGCGACGAGCAGTACTTC
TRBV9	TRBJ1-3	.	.	CASSATQWGVGSGNTIYF	TGTGCCAGCAGCGCCACCCAGTGGGGGGTCGGCTCTGGAAACACCATATATTTT
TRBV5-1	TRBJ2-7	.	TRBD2	CASRVVAGPTYEQYF	TGCGCCAGCAGGGTTGTAGCGGGACCAACCTACGAGCAGTACTTC
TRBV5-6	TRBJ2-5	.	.	CASSWWASGLETQYF	TGTGCCAGCAGCTGGTGGGCTTCGGGGTTAGAGACCCAGTACTTC
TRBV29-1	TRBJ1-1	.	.	CSVGSVGGYWTEAFF	TGCAGCGTTGGATCAGTGGGGGGGTATTGGACTGAAGCTTTCTTT
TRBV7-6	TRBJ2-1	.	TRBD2	CASSSPGLAGVANEQFF	TGTGCCAGCAGCTCTCCGGGACTAGCGGGAGTGGCCAATGAGCAGTTCTTC
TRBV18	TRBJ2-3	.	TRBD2	CASSPPAGVPDTQYF	TGTGCCAGCTCACCACCTGCGGGAGTTCCGGATACGCAGTATTTT
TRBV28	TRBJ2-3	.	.	CASSVRAGDTQYF	TGTGCCAGCAGTGTCCGGGCGGGGGATACGCAGTATTTT
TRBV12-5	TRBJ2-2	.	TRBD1	CASGLIRQGAWTGELFF	TGTGCTAGTGGTTTAATCAGACAGGGGGCGTGGACCGGGGAGCTGTTTTTT
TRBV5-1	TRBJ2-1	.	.	CASHTLNEQFF	TGCGCCAGCCACACCCTGAATGAGCAGTTCTTC
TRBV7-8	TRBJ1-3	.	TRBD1	CASSSGGNRGPGNTIYF	TGTGCCAGCAGCTCCGGAGGAAACAGGGGGCCTGGAAACACCATATATTTT
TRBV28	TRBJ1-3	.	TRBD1	CASSFLQGGRNTIYF	TGTGCCAGCAGTTTCTTGCAGGGGGGTAGAAACACCATATATTTT
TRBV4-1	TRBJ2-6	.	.	CASSQAPQGTSGANVLTF	TGCGCCAGCAGCCAAGCCCCACAGGGAACATCAGGGGCCAACGTCCTGACTTTC
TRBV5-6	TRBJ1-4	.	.	CASSWAGTAGEKLFF	TGTGCCAGCAGCTGGGCCGGGACTGCGGGAGAAAAACTGTTTTTT
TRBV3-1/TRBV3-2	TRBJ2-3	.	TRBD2	CASSQAAGTSNTDTQYF	TGTGCCAGCAGCCAAGCCGCGGGGACTAGCAACACAGATACGCAGTATTTT
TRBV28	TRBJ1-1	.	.	CASSLKGAQAFF	TGTGCCAGCAGTTTAAAGGGAGCCCAAGCTTTCTTT
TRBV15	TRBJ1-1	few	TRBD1	CATSRDAGQGLSIPF	TGTGCCACCAGCAGAGATGCGGGACAGGGTTTAAGTATCCCCTTT
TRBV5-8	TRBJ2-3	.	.	CASSLAKTGDPGDTQYF	TGTGCCAGCAGCTTGGCCAAGACGGGAGATCCGGGAGATACGCAGTATTTT
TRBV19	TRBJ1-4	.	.	CASSVTGQGEKLFF	TGTGCCAGTAGTGTCACAGGGCAAGGTGAAAAACTGTTTTTT
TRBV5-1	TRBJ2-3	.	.	CASSSDLSTDTQYF	TGCGCCAGCAGTTCGGACTTGAGCACAGATACGCAGTATTTT
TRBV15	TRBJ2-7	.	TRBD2	CATSRVLAGDYEQYF	TGTGCCACCAGCAGAGTACTAGCGGGAGACTACGAGCAGTACTTC
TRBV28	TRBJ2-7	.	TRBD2	CASSYSGRKPYEQYF	TGTGCCAGCAGTTACAGCGGGAGGAAGCCCTACGAGCAGTACTTC
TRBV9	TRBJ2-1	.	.	CASSSLEGSKDEQFF	TGTGCCAGCAGCTCCCTGGAGGGCAGCAAGGATGAGCAGTTCTTC
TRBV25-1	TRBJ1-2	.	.	CASSDPYREQDYGYTF	TGTGCCAGCAGTGACCCATACAGGGAACAGGACTATGGCTACACCTTC
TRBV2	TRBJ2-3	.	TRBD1	CASSAGQGSTDTQYF	TGTGCCAGCAGTGCCGGACAGGGGAGCACAGATACGCAGTATTTT
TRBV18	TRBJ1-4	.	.	CASSPLGAFHTANEKLFF	TGTGCCAGCTCACCATTGGGGGCTTTCCATACGGCTAATGAAAAACTGTTTTTT
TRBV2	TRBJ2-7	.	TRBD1	CASSATGVPYEQYF	TGTGCCAGCAGTGCGACAGGGGTACCCTACGAGCAGTACTTC
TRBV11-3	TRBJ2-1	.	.	CASSSRDGGNEQFF	TGTGCCAGCAGCTCGCGGGACGGTGGGAATGAGCAGTTCTTC
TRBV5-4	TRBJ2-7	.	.	CASSLYGRVDEQYF	TGTGCCAGCAGCTTGTATGGCAGGGTTGACGAGCAGTACTTC
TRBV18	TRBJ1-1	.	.	CASSTRQVGNTEAFF	TGTGCCAGCTCAACTCGACAGGTCGGGAACACTGAAGCTTTCTTT
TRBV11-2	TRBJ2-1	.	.	CASNRGASFTGNEQFF	TGTGCCAGCAACCGGGGGGCTAGCTTTACGGGTAATGAGCAGTTCTTC